This T cell receptor delta chain came from a study of γδ T cells in repeated Plasmodium falciparum infection. Study background: The natural-infection arm compared Malian children under seasonal malaria with matched Australian children. Over about 600 days, donors received four mosquito-bite P. falciparum NF54 infections.

TCRdb reanalysed the multiplex PCR reads with CATT. There are roughly 48,000 delta-chain clones in the sample; around 1.6% occur only once, and 8.5% to 10% lies in the top ten. Gammadelta T cells were flow-sorted from PBMC into Vgamma9/Vdelta2+ and Vdelta2-negative populations for bulk analysis. This CDR3 contains 19 residues. Germline V CDR1 and CDR2: TSWWSYY, QGS. Study-wide points: Vdelta2-negative gammadelta repertoires appeared less diverse and less shared in Malian than Australian children. Vgamma9/Vdelta2+ T cells showed a stable polyclonal repertoire with shared TCRgamma sequences.

This clone came up many times. Antigen: not known. Relative to the germline gene, one junction end is altered; a read error may explain this. Within the sample, other DNA sequences also encode this same CDR3. Material: gamma-delta T cells from blood. This clonotype was obtained from a pool of human donors (malaria-infected and uninfected, not separated). The gene calls are TRDV1 and TRDJ1; 13 nucleotides match TRDD3. The CDR3 sequence: CALGGLTDWGIRVTDKLIF. The CDR3, as DNA: TGTGCTCTTGGAGGCCTGACTGACTGGGGGATACGCGTAACCGATAAACTTATCTTT.